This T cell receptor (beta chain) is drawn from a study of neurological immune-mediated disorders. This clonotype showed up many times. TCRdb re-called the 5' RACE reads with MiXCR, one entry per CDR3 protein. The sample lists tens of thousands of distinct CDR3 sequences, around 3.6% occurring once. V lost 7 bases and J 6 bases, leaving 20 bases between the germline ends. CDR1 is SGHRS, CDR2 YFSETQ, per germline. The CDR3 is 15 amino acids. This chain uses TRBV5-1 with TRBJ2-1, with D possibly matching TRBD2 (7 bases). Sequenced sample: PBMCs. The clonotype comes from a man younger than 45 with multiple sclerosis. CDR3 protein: CASAPTLAGANEQFF. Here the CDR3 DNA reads TGCGCCAGCGCCCCCACCCTGGCGGGGGCCAATGAGCAGTTCTTC.